Below are 30 T cell receptor beta chains sequenced from a single sample in a study of blood T cell repertoires in COVID-19. Method: immunoSEQ multiplex PCR; TCRdb's copy keeps in-frame clones and lacks some. The data contain just over 650,000 clones, approximately 90% of them singletons. Sequencing was carried out using peripheral blood. The receptors come from a woman aged 18-29 years with acute or convalescent COVID-19.

This clone was found once. The DNA for the CDR3 is TGTGCCAGCAGCACCACAGGGGACACCATATATTTT. Protein: CASSTTGDTIYF. This chain joins TRBV9 and TRBJ1-3; 7 bases map to TRBD1. This CDR3 is 12 amino acids long. In germline, CDR1 is SGDLS, CDR2 YYNGEE. Germline trimming cut 4 bases from V and 8 bases from J; bases unmatched to any gene: 3.

The chain recombines TRBV5-5 with TRBJ1-6; D is possibly TRBD1 (5 bases). There are 15 residues in the CDR3. CDR1 SGHKS and CDR2 YYEKEE come from the germline V gene (reference sequence). Trimming took off 4 bases at V and 0 bases at J, with 8 bases between the two ends. This CDR3 is CASSRQSSYNSPLHF. For the CDR3, the DNA is TGTGCCAGCAGCCGACAGTCCTCCTATAATTCACCCCTCCACTTT. Drawing the rest from reference TRBV5-5 and TRBJ1-6, the complete variable domain is DAGVTQSPTHLIKTRGQQVTLRCSPISGHKSVSWYQQVLGQGPQFIFQYYEKEERGRGNFPDRFSARQFPNYSSELNVNALLLGDSALYLCASSRQSSYNSPLHFGNGTRLTVT.

The J gene is TRBJ1-2, the V gene TRBV7-9, with TRBD1 matching over 7 bases. The CDR3 is 14 residues long. V lost 5 bases, J lost 8 bases, and 11 bases stayed unmatched. CDR1 SEHNR and CDR2 FQNEAQ come from the germline V gene (reference sequence). The CDR3 DNA reads as TGTGCCAGCAGCCACGCGGAGGGGGCTGAAGGCTACACCTTC. Residues: CASSHAEGAEGYTF.

The sample holds one count of this clone. The chain recombines TRBV2 with TRBJ2-1; 7 bases agree with TRBD2. The CDR3 totals 16 residues. Germline V gives CDR1 SNHLY, CDR2 FYNNEI. V gave up 2 bases and J gave up 10 bases; unmatched junction bases: 14. Here the CDR3 reads CASSESRASSGGEQFF. As DNA, the CDR3 is TGTGCCAGCAGTGAATCAAGGGCGTCTAGCGGTGGAGAGCAGTTCTTC. The complete variable domain, with remaining parts taken from reference TRBV2 and TRBJ2-1, reads EPEVTQTPSHQVTQMGQEVILRCVPISNHLYFYWYRQILGQKVEFLVSFYNNEISEKSEIFDDQFSVERPDGSNFTLKIRSTKLEDSAMYFCASSESRASSGGEQFFGPGTRLTVL.

This chain connects TRBV4-3 to TRBJ1-2; D remains unclear. This CDR3 region has 14 residues. Germline CDR1 is LGHNA and CDR2 is YSLEER. Trimming stripped 2 bases from V and 0 bases from J, with 7 bases between. This CDR3 is CASSQTGANYGYTF. DNA for the CDR3: TGCGCCAGCAGCCAAACCGGAGCTAACTATGGCTACACCTTC.

The chain has TRBV5-1 and TRBJ2-7; D is perhaps TRBD1 (6 bases). The CDR3 has 14 residues. Trimming left V 1 base short and J 7 bases short, with 15 bases between. The germline CDR1 and CDR2 sequences are SGHRS and YFSETQ. The CDR3 DNA follows: TGCGCCAGCAGCTTGTGGCTGGGGGCTCGGGAGCAGTACTTC. Protein product: CASSLWLGAREQYF. Using reference TRBV5-1 and TRBJ2-7 for the parts outside the CDR3, the full variable domain is KAGVTQTPRYLIKTRGQQVTLSCSPISGHRSVSWYQQTPGQGLQFLFEYFSETQRNKGNFPGRFSGRQFSNSRSEMNVSTLELGDSALYLCASSLWLGAREQYFGPGTRLTVT.

The J gene is TRBJ1-2, the V gene TRBV2; the match to TRBD1 covers 7 bases. Germline trimming cut 4 bases from V and 7 bases from J; bases unmatched to any gene: 6. The length of the CDR3 is 13 residues. Germline V gene lookup returns CDR1 SNHLY and CDR2 FYNNEI. The CDR3 DNA reads TGTGCCAGCAGTGTAACAGGGGCCGGTGGCTACACCTTC. It specifies CASSVTGAGGYTF.

The chain recombines TRBV6-5 with TRBJ1-5; D remains ambiguous. From germline, CDR1 is MNHEY and CDR2 SVGAGI. Trimming pared 6 bases from V and 4 bases from J, leaving 10 bases between. There are 13 residues in the CDR3. The CDR3 nucleotides read TGTGCCAGCAGCGCCGCAGCGAATCAGCCCCAGCATTTT. Protein product: CASSAAANQPQHF.

This rearrangement joins TRBV7-2 to TRBJ1-2, with a tentative D call TRBD1 (5 bases). The germline V gene has CDR1 SGHTA and CDR2 FQGNSA. V lost 5 bases to trimming and J lost 4 bases, with 11 bases between them. There are 13 residues in the CDR3. The CDR3 DNA follows: TGTGCCAGCAGCACGGGGACTAGCTATGGCTACACCTTC. It is translated as CASSTGTSYGYTF.

The rearrangement links TRBV19 to TRBJ1-2; 7 bases align to TRBD1. Looked up from germline, CDR1 is LNHDA and CDR2 is SQIVND (reference sequence). Trimming at V came to 5 bases and at J to 0 bases, leaving 9 bases not matched to a gene. CDR3 length: 16 amino acids. CDR3 bases: TGTGCCAGTAGTCTTAGGACAGGCGGGACTAACTATGGCTACACCTTC. It codes for CASSLRTGGTNYGYTF.

This clone was detected once. The chain couples TRBV24-1 to TRBJ2-6; D is perhaps TRBD1 (5 bases). The CDR3 runs 16 residues. CDR1 and CDR2 (germline): KGHDR, SFDVKD. V was clipped by 2 bases and J by 4 bases, with 11 bases between them. This chain's CDR3 is CATSDWAGPGANVLTF. DNA for the CDR3: TGTGCCACCAGTGATTGGGCAGGGCCCGGGGCCAACGTCCTGACTTTC.

V is TRBV2 and J is TRBJ2-7, with D maybe TRBD2 (6 bases). V lost 4 bases and J 4 bases, leaving 11 bases between the germline ends. Looked up from germline, CDR1 is SNHLY and CDR2 is FYNNEI. The CDR3 has 13 residues. CDR3 nucleotides: TGTGCCAGCAGTGTGGTGGAGGGTTACGAGCAGTACTTC. As protein: CASSVVEGYEQYF. Variable domain in full (rest from reference TRBV2 and TRBJ2-7): EPEVTQTPSHQVTQMGQEVILRCVPISNHLYFYWYRQILGQKVEFLVSFYNNEISEKSEIFDDQFSVERPDGSNFTLKIRSTKLEDSAMYFCASSVVEGYEQYFGPGTRLTVT.

This clone was seen once. The V gene is TRBV14, the J gene TRBJ1-4; D gene ambiguous. Trimming cost V 4 bases and J 4 bases, with 13 bases left between them. Germline-derived CDR1 and CDR2 are SGHDN and FVKESK. This CDR3 has 15 amino acids. The CDR3 DNA sequence: TGTGCCAGCAGCCGTCGGACTCAGGTTAATGAAAAACTGTTTTTT. Amino acids: CASSRRTQVNEKLFF.

This sequence joins TRBV6-5 and TRBJ1-1; D not certain. This CDR3 spans 14 amino acids. Germline V gene data show CDR1 as MNHEY and CDR2 as SVGAGI. V dropped 6 bases and J dropped 2 bases, with 13 bases sitting between them. The CDR3, as DNA: TGTGCCAGCAGGGCACCCGGGGAAAACACTGAAGCTTTCTTT. Amino acid sequence: CASRAPGENTEAFF.

About this clone itself: Other DNA sequences in this specimen translate into the identical CDR3. The V call is TRBV30, the J call TRBJ1-1, with no clear D. Germline V gene data show CDR1 as GTSNPN and CDR2 as SVGIG (reference sequence). The germline V and J ends were trimmed by 0 bases and 1 base, with 6 bases remaining between them. The CDR3 sequence is 13 residues long. The CDR3 loop reads CAWSVRGNTEAFF. For the CDR3, the DNA is TGTGCCTGGAGTGTACGCGGGAACACTGAAGCTTTCTTT.

The V and J genes are TRBV7-9 and TRBJ2-3, with TRBD2 as a possible D gene (5 bases). Trimming left V 5 bases short and J 5 bases short, with 14 bases between. This CDR3 has 14 amino acids. CDR1 is SEHNR, CDR2 FQNEAQ, per germline (reference sequence). CDR3 in amino acids: CASSPDFLEDTQYF. The DNA for the CDR3 is TGTGCCAGCAGCCCGGACTTTCTCGAAGATACGCAGTATTTT.

The genes are TRBV5-1 and TRBJ1-1, with 7 bases fitting TRBD1. Germline V gene lookup returns CDR1 SGHRS and CDR2 YFSETQ. V shed 0 bases, J shed 5 bases, and the junction held 13 bases outside the gene matches. This CDR3 is built from 17 residues. CDR3 region: CASSLGVGGAWGTEAFF. The CDR3 DNA is TGCGCCAGCAGCTTGGGCGTAGGGGGCGCTTGGGGAACTGAAGCTTTCTTT.

The chain recombines TRBV5-6 with TRBJ2-7; D gene unclear. The germline gives CDR1 SGHDT, CDR2 YYEEEE. The V and J ends lost 3 bases and 2 bases respectively, with 3 bases between them. The CDR3 has 11 amino acids. CDR3 residues: CASSSAYEQYF. The DNA for the CDR3 is TGTGCCAGCAGCTCCGCCTACGAGCAGTACTTC.

The chain combines TRBV25-1 with TRBJ1-5; 8 bases are shared with TRBD1. CDR3 length equals 14 residues. Germline CDR1 and CDR2: MGHDK and SYGVNS. The V gene end was trimmed by 6 bases and the J gene end by 3 bases; junction bases not matched to a gene: 4. The DNA for the CDR3 is TGTGCCAGCAGGAAGACAGGGGACAATCAGCCCCAGCATTTT. It encodes CASRKTGDNQPQHF.

The rearrangement uses TRBV11-3 and TRBJ2-2; D is undetermined. This CDR3 region has 14 residues. Germline loops: CDR1 SGHNT, CDR2 YENEEA. The V and J ends lost 3 bases and 0 bases respectively, with 5 bases between them. DNA of the CDR3: TGTGCCAGCAGCTTGGCAGCGAACACCGGGGAGCTGTTTTTT. Its protein product is CASSLAANTGELFF. The full variable domain, its missing parts supplied by reference TRBV11-3 and TRBJ2-2, is EAGVVQSPRYKIIEKKQPVAFWCNPISGHNTLYWYLQNLGQGPELLIRYENEEAVDDSQLPKDRFSAERLKGVDSTLKIQPAELGDSAVYLCASSLAANTGELFFGEGSRLTVL.

Worth noting for this clone: The same CDR3 also results from other DNA sequences found in this sample. The J gene is TRBJ2-3, the V gene TRBV6-5; 12 bases are shared with TRBD2. V dropped 4 bases and J dropped 4; count of bases not matched to a gene: 3. This CDR3 has 15 residues. From germline, CDR1 is MNHEY and CDR2 SVGAGI. The CDR3 loop is CASSSLAGGPDTQYF. As DNA, the CDR3 is TGTGCCAGCAGTTCACTAGCGGGGGGCCCAGATACGCAGTATTTT.

CDR3 residues: CASSDHRPQKETQYF. The CDR3 DNA follows: TGTGCCAGCAGTGATCACAGGCCCCAAAAAGAGACCCAGTACTTC. The chain employs TRBV25-1 and TRBJ2-5; TRBD1 is a possible D gene (5 bases). V lost 3 bases and J lost 3, with 14 bases in between. CDR3 length: 15 residues. Germline-derived CDR1 and CDR2 are MGHDK and SYGVNS.

This sequence joins TRBV11-3 and TRBJ1-1, with 10 bases that match TRBD1. The CDR3 is made up of 15 amino acids. V was clipped by 2 bases and J by 12 bases; unmatched bases: 12. Germline values: CDR1 SGHNT, CDR2 YENEEA. In nucleotides, the CDR3 is TGTGCCAGCAGCTTATGGGACAGGGGAAGGCCCGGGTCTTTCTTT. Translated, it gives CASSLWDRGRPGSFF.

In this sample, this clone turned up a few times. The gene calls are TRBV6-5 and TRBJ1-1; 11 bases are a match to TRBD1. Germline V gene lookup returns CDR1 MNHEY and CDR2 SVGAGI. V shed 8 bases and J 5 bases; nucleotides not matched to a gene: 7. There are 14 residues in the CDR3. CDR3 sequence reads: CASGRDRGDTEAFF. The CDR3 coding sequence is TGTGCCAGCGGCCGGGACAGGGGGGATACTGAAGCTTTCTTT.

This chain connects TRBV4-3 to TRBJ2-7; D remains unclear. CDR1 and CDR2 (germline): LGHNA, YSLEER. CDR3 length equals 14 residues. V lost 4 bases, J lost 3 bases, and 13 bases lay in between. CDR3 nucleotide sequence: TGCGCCAGCAGCCCTGGGTCCCTAGGCTACGAGCAGTACTTC. Its protein product is CASSPGSLGYEQYF.

The rearrangement links TRBV6-5 to TRBJ2-5, with a weak D call TRBD1 (5 bases). This CDR3 region has 15 residues. Trimming took 2 bases from V and 2 from J, leaving 12 bases between them. In germline, CDR1 is MNHEY, CDR2 SVGAGI. The CDR3 region has the DNA TGTGCCAGCAGTTACCTGTACGACAGTCAAGAGACCCAGTACTTC. This codes for CASSYLYDSQETQYF.

The rearrangement joins TRBV11-2 to TRBJ1-5; perhaps TRBD1 as D (6 bases). The length of the CDR3 is 14 residues. The V gene's germline CDR1 is SGHAT and CDR2 FQNNGV. V lost 3 bases and J 4 bases, leaving 10 bases between the germline ends. In DNA form, the CDR3 reads TGTGCCAGCAGCTTTTCTACAGGGAATCAGCCCCAGCATTTT. It specifies CASSFSTGNQPQHF. Full variable domain (remainder filled in from reference TRBV11-2 and TRBJ1-5): EAGVAQSPRYKIIEKRQSVAFWCNPISGHATLYWYQQILGQGPKLLIQFQNNGVVDDSQLPKDRFSAERLKGVDSTLKIQPAKLEDSAVYLCASSFSTGNQPQHFGDGTRLSIL.

The chain carries TRBV7-9 and TRBJ1-5; D not certain. V was shortened by 5 bases and J by 7 bases, with 15 bases between the two germline ends. CDR1 and CDR2 (germline): SEHNR, FQNEAQ (reference sequence). The CDR3 extends over 14 amino acids. CDR3 residues: CASSPTEGHQPQHF. The CDR3 nucleotides read TGTGCCAGCAGCCCGACGGAGGGTCACCAGCCCCAGCATTTT.

This chain links TRBV4-2 with TRBJ1-2, with 7 bases that match TRBD1. V was clipped by 4 bases and J by 0 bases; unmatched bases: 8. In germline, CDR1 is LGHNA, CDR2 YNFKEQ. The CDR3 contains 16 residues. Written as DNA, the CDR3 is TGTGCCAGCAGCCCGACAGGGTTAGAGACTAACTATGGCTACACCTTC. It yields the protein CASSPTGLETNYGYTF.

The chain is built from TRBV19 and TRBJ2-7, with a weak D call TRBD2 (6 bases). The germline gives CDR1 LNHDA, CDR2 SQIVND (reference sequence). Trimming stripped 1 base from V and 3 bases from J, with 7 bases between. This CDR3 is 13 amino acids long. The CDR3 bases are TGTGCCAGTAGTATAGCGGGGGTCTACGAGCAGTACTTC. This codes for CASSIAGVYEQYF.